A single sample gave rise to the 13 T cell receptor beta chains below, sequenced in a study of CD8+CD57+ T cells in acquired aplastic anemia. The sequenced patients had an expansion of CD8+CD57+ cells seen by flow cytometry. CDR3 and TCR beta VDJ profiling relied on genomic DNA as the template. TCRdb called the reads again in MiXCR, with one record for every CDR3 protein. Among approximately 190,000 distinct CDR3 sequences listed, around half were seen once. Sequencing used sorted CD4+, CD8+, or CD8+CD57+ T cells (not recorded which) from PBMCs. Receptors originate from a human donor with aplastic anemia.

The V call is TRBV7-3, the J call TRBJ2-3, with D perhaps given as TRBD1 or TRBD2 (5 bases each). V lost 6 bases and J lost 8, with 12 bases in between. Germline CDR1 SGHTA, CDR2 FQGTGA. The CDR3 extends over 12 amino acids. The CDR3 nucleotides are TGTGCCAGCAGGGCTAGTGGGGGTACGCAGTATTTT. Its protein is CASRASGGTQYF.

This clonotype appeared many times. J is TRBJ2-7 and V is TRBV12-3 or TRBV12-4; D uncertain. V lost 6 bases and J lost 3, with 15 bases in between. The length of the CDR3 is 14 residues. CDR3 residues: CASRLQQWHYEQYF. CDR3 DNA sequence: TGTGCCAGCAGGCTACAACAGTGGCACTACGAGCAGTACTTC.

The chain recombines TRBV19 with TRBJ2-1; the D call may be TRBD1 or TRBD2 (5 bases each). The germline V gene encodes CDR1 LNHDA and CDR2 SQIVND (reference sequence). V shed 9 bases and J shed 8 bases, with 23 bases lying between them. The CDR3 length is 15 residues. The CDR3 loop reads CASSLSGRVGDEQFF. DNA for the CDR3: TGTGCCAGCAGCTTATCTGGCAGGGTCGGGGATGAGCAGTTCTTC.

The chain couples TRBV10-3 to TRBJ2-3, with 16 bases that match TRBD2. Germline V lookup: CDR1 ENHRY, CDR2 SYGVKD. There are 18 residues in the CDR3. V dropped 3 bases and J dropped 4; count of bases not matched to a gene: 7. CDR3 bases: TGTGCCATCAGTGACAGCACGGGACTAGCGGGAGGGCCAGATACGCAGTATTTT. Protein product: CAISDSTGLAGGPDTQYF.

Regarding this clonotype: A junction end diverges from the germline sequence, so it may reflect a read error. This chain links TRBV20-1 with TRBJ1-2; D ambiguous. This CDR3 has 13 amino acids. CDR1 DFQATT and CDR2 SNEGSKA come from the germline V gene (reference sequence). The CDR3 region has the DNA TGCAGTGCTAGTGAGGGCCTGGACTATGGCTACGCCTTC. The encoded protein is CSASEGLDYGYAF.

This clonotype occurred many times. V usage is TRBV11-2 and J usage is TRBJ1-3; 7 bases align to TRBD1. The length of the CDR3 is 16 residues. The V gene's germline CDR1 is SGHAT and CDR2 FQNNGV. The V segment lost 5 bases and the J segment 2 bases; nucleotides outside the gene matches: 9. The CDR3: CASSHSRQGAGNTIYF. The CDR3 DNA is TGTGCCAGCAGCCATTCTAGGCAGGGGGCTGGAAACACCATATATTTT.

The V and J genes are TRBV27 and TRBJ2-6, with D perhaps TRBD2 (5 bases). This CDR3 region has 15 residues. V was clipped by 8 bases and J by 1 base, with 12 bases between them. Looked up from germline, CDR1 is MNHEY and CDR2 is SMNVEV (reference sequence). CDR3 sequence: CASSLRASGANVLTF. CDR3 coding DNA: TGTGCCAGCTCTTTGCGGGCTTCTGGGGCCAACGTCCTGACTTTC.

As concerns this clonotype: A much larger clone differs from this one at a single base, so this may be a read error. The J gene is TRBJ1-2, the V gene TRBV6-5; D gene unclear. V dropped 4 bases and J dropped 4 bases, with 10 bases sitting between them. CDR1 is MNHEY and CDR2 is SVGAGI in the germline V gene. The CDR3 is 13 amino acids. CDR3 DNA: TGTGCCAGCAGTTCCCCGAAGCCCTATGGCTACACCTTC. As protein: CASSSPKPYGYTF.

CDR3 protein: CASSPHSASGATIYF. The CDR3 DNA is TGTGCCAGTAGTCCCCACAGTGCATCTGGGGCGACCATATATTTT. The gene calls are TRBV19 and TRBJ1-3, with D perhaps TRBD1 (5 bases). The V gene lost 5 bases and the J gene lost 10 bases, with 21 bases spanning the gap. The germline gives CDR1 LNHDA, CDR2 SQIVND (reference sequence). The CDR3 has 15 residues.

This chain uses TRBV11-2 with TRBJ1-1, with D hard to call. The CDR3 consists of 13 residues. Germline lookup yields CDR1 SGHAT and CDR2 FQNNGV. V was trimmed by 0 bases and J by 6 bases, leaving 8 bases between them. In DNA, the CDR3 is TGTGCCAGCAGCTTAGATAGGAAGGCTGAAGCTTTCTTT. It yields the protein CASSLDRKAEAFF. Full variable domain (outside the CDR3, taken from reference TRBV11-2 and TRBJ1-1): EAGVAQSPRYKIIEKRQSVAFWCNPISGHATLYWYQQILGQGPKLLIQFQNNGVVDDSQLPKDRFSAERLKGVDSTLKIQPAKLEDSAVYLCASSLDRKAEAFFGQGTRLTVV.

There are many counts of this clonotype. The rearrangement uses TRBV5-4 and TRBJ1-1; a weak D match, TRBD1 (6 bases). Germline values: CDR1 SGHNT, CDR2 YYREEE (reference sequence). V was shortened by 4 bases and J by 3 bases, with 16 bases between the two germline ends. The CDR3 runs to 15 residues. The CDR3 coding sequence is TGTGCCAGCAGCCCTCAACAGGGAAGAGACACTGAAGCTTTCTTT. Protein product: CASSPQQGRDTEAFF.

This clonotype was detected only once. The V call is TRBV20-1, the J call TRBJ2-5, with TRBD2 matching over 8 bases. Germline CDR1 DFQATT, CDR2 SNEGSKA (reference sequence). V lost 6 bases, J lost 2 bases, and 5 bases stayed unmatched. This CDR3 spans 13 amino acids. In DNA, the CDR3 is TGCAGTGCCCCGGGGGGGCGACAAGAGACCCAGTACTTC. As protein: CSAPGGRQETQYF.

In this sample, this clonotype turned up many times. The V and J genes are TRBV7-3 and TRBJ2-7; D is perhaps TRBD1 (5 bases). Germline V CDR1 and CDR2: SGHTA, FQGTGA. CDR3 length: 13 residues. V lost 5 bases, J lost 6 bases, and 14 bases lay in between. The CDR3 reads CASSLGQGLEQYF. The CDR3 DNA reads TGTGCCAGCAGCCTCGGACAAGGGCTCGAGCAGTACTTC. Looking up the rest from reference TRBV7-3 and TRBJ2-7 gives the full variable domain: GAGVSQTPSNKVTEKGKYVELRCDPISGHTALYWYRQSLGQGPEFLIYFQGTGAADDSGLPNDRFFAVRPEGSVSTLKIQRTERGDSAVYLCASSLGQGLEQYFGPGTRLTVT.